Below are 5 T cell receptor beta chains sequenced from a single sample in a study of T cell changes during pregnancy in multiple sclerosis. Data came from immunoSEQ multiplex PCR; TCRdb stores just in-frame clones and leaves some out. Here the sample spans 50,000 to 70,000 clones, around 91% being singletons. Source: peripheral blood, taken after pregnancy. The receptors originated from a female donor in good health, enrolled as a control in a pregnancy study.

The gene calls are TRBV6-1 and TRBJ1-3; D remains ambiguous. Trimming pared 2 bases from V and 8 bases from J, leaving 19 bases between. Germline V gene lookup returns CDR1 MNHNS and CDR2 SASEGT. CDR3 length: 16 amino acids. CDR3 loop: CASSERVAGAEDTIYF. The DNA for the CDR3 is TGTGCCAGCAGTGAAAGGGTCGCGGGAGCCGAAGACACCATATATTTT.

Note on this clone: Other DNA sequences in this specimen translate into the identical CDR3. This chain joins TRBV5-6 and TRBJ1-1; the D is unclear. This CDR3 has 13 amino acids. Trimming stripped 0 bases from V and 1 base from J, with 4 bases between. Per germline, CDR1 SGHDT and CDR2 YYEEEE. Written as DNA, the CDR3 is TGTGCCAGCAGCTTGGATCGGAACACTGAAGCTTTCTTT. Amino acids: CASSLDRNTEAFF.

This rearrangement joins TRBV5-4 to TRBJ2-4; 8 bases fit TRBD1. The CDR3 contains 14 residues. The V segment lost 6 bases and the J segment 0 bases; nucleotides outside the gene matches: 2. CDR1 and CDR2 from the germline V gene are SGHNT and YYREEE (reference sequence). CDR3 protein: CASTGGSAKNIQYF. The CDR3 DNA reads TGTGCCAGCACAGGGGGCTCAGCCAAAAACATTCAGTACTTC.

This sequence joins TRBV5-6 and TRBJ2-7; D not certain. The CDR3 extends over 11 amino acids. V was cut by 4 bases and J by 7 bases, with 9 bases left in between. The germline gives CDR1 SGHDT, CDR2 YYEEEE. CDR3 loop: CASSLSREQYF. CDR3 sequence (DNA): TGTGCCAGCAGCCTCAGCAGGGAGCAGTACTTC. Complete variable domain (other parts from reference TRBV5-6 and TRBJ2-7): DAGVTQSPTHLIKTRGQQVTLRCSPKSGHDTVSWYQQALGQGPQFIFQYYEEEERQRGNFPDRFSGHQFPNYSSELNVNALLLGDSALYLCASSLSREQYFGPGTRLTVT.

This clone has just one count. J is TRBJ1-6 and V is TRBV7-2; D is perhaps TRBD1 (5 bases). Germline CDR1 and CDR2: SGHTA and FQGNSA. The CDR3 runs 15 residues. Trimming stripped 3 bases from V and 7 bases from J, with 13 bases between. The CDR3 here is CASSFRATGNSPLHF. The CDR3 DNA sequence: TGTGCCAGCAGCTTCCGGGCTACAGGAAATTCACCCCTCCACTTT.